This record looks at one T cell receptor (beta chain) sequence and its context. No cognate antigen has been identified for it. No much larger clonotype is one base removed from it; base qualities were not supplied. At the junction V is shortened by 2 bases and J by 6 bases, with 15 bases in between. Including the terminal cysteine and phenylalanine, the CDR3 comprises 14 residues. CDR3 DNA only is kept here, 42 bases in frame from base 1. CDR1 SGDLS and CDR2 YYNGEE were looked up in the germline V gene. The time point label for this specimen denotes: about 28 days (+/-7) after the second vaccine dose. AZD1222 recipients given second doses at about 4 weeks or at about 12 weeks were pooled, since spike-specific TCR depth and breadth were not found to differ between the two schedules. Vaccinee samples were obtained from the UK trials COV001 and COV002, which included a single-blind randomized controlled phase 2/3 trial of AZD1222 (ChAdOx1 nCoV-19) in healthy adults. For TCRbeta chain sequencing, PBMC samples were collected from trial participants at day 0 and at day 28 after the second dose.

The data derive from a study of T cell responses to AZD1222 COVID-19 vaccine (dated by TCRdb to the early 2020s). Concerning the study at large: A total of 233 trial participants underwent TCR sequencing, of whom approximately 210 received two doses of AZD1222 and roughly 25 received two doses of the MenACWY control vaccine. Trial participants were enrolled by age into subgroups of 18-55, 56-69 and 70-plus years, and around 150, 28 and 57 TCR-sequenced participants, respectively, were included in these subgroups. The investigation overall reported the following: Most participants were white British and females outnumbered males, and the authors suggested that clonal diversity may have been underestimated. After two AZD1222 doses, both the breadth and the depth of spike-specific TCRs were significantly higher than at day 0 and than in MenACWY recipients. Reportedly, almost half of the unique spike-specific TCRs recognized epitopes lying outside the regions that are mutated in the B.1.351 and B.1.1.7 variants. The vaccine-associated CD4 TCRs covered the entire spike protein, and the dominant responses fell in regions 160-218 and 743-854. Conclusions about previously exposed vaccinees are limited because only a handful of AZD1222 recipients were SARS-CoV-2 seropositive at baseline. The 56-69-year group was small, and its depth increase did not reach significance, likely because of low power. Because no day 14 peak-response samples were available, the repertoires could be characterized only after the peak T cell response.

The CDR3 regions of human TCRbeta chains were analyzed by immunosequencing. The study's own analysis went as follows. Repertoire TCRs were checked for matches against a reference library of SARS-CoV-2-specific TCRs that had been generated using the MIRA antigen-specificity platform. Breadth meant the fraction of unique TCRs that were SARS-CoV-2-associated, whereas depth meant the fraction of total T cells that were SARS-CoV-2-associated. Using the MIRA data, every spike-specific TCR was mapped to the spike region that the TCR reacted to and assigned to either a CD4 or a CD8 class. Log10-transformed breadth and depth values were compared by one-way ANOVA with Sidak's multiple comparisons tests. The immuneACCESS repertoire file appears here via TCRdb, limited to in-frame rearrangements. These files lack a portion of the clones; in checked studies, under half of the deficit traces to unresolved V genes, and the cause of the others is not known. V, J and clone size derive from that table, while D and trimming were established from the DNA sequence. The sample includes 150,000 to 200,000 clones, with 88% observed a single time. Together, the top ten hold around a tenth of the sample.

The rearrangement combines TRBV9 with TRBJ2-7, and TRBD2 may be the D gene, going by 5 matching bases. The specimen comprised peripheral blood, sampled 28 days after the second AZD1222 dose. The clonotype originates from an adult who received the AZD1222 COVID-19 vaccine. This receptor has the CDR3 CASSVEPGGVEQYF. DNA sequence: TGTGCCAGCAGCGTGGAACCAGGAGGAGTCGAGCAGTACTTC.